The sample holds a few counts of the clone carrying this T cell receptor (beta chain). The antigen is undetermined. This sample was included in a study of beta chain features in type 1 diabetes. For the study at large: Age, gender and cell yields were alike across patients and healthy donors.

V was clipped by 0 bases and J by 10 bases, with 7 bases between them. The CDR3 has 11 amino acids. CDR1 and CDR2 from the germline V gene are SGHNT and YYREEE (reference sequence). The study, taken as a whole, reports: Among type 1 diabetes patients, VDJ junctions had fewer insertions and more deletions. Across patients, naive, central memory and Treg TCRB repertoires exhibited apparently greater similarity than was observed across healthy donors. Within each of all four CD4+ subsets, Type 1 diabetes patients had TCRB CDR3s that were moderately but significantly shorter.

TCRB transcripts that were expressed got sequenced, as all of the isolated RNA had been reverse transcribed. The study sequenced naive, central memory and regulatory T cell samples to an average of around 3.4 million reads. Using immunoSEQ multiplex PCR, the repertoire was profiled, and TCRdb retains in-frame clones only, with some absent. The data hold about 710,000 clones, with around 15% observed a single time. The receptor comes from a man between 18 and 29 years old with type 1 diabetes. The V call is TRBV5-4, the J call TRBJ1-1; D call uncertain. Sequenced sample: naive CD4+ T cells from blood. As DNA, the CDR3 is TGTGCCAGCAGCTTGGGGCAGCGAGCTTTCTTT. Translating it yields CASSLGQRAFF.